This T cell receptor (beta chain) was identified in a study of T cell repertoires in ileal Crohn's disease. Study results and caveats: Active smokers at surgery had more clonal expansions than non-smokers. Clonality above 26.8% at surgery always came with endoscopic recurrence.

Trimming pared 4 bases from V and 4 bases from J, leaving 11 bases between. The CDR3 extends over 14 amino acids. Looked up from germline, CDR1 is MNHNS and CDR2 is SASEGT. The time point was: neoterminal ileum biopsy at postoperative endoscopy, about 6 months after surgery. Assay used: immunoSEQ multiplex PCR; TCRdb lists only in-frame clones, some missing. Of tens of thousands of clones in the sample, approximately 88% are singletons; the top ten hold roughly 2%. In the case of this clone: Its antigen is currently unknown.

V and J are TRBV6-1 and TRBJ1-3; D may be TRBD1 (6 bases). Specimen: ileal tissue. This clonotype originated in an adult with Crohn's disease. CDR3 sequence reads: CASSGRDIGNTIYF. The CDR3 DNA is TGTGCCAGCAGTGGCCGGGACATCGGAAACACCATATATTTT.